This is a list of T cell receptor beta chains from one sample in a study of T-cell reconstitution after alpha-beta-depleted transplantation in children. MiXCR, run by TCRdb on the PCR reads, gives a single entry per CDR3 protein. The data contain about 540,000 distinct CDR3 sequences, 18% of them singletons. The material was PBMCs from the stem cell graft donor, obtained from the stem cell graft. These receptors were obtained from a human donor who donated a stem cell graft to a child with acute lymphoblastic leukemia. The CDR3 runs from the conserved cysteine through the conserved F or W. Each record gives: V gene, clone size, J gene, CDR3 length, D gene, CDR3 DNA, CDR3 protein. A D gene is named only where the DNA matches it firmly. Not every row has a clone size; where given, it reads once, few, many or a size class.

>TRBV20-1|-|TRBJ2-3|17|TRBD2
TGCAGTGCTAGTGGGCTAGCGGGGCCGACTAGCACAGATACGCAGTATTTT
CSASGLAGPTSTDTQYF
>TRBV20-1|-|TRBJ2-5|14|TRBD2
TGCAGTGCTAAAGGACTAGACAAGGGGAAGACCCAGTACTTC
CSAKGLDKGKTQYF
>TRBV10-3|-|TRBJ2-1|13|-
TGTGCCATAAGCGAGAACTCCTACAATGAGCAGTTCTTC
CAISENSYNEQFF
>TRBV20-1|-|TRBJ2-5|15|TRBD2
TGCAGTGCTAATGGAGCGGGGGGAACGCAAGAGACCCAGTACTTC
CSANGAGGTQETQYF
>TRBV5-4|-|TRBJ2-1|16|TRBD2
TGTGCCAGCAGCTTGGGTCGGACTAGCGGGAGTATTGAGCAGTTCTTC
CASSLGRTSGSIEQFF
>TRBV25-1|-|TRBJ1-2|15|-
TGTGCCAGCAGTGCCACAGGGTTCGCCCCTTATGGCTACACCTTC
CASSATGFAPYGYTF
>TRBV5-6|few|TRBJ2-2|14|-
TGTGCCAGCAGCCTATTCGGGAAGACCGGGGAGCTGTTTTTT
CASSLFGKTGELFF
>TRBV11-2|-|TRBJ2-1|11|-
TGTGCCAGCAGCCCGATATCAGAGCAGTTCTTC
CASSPISEQFF
>TRBV27|many|TRBJ1-2|13|TRBD1
TGTGCCAGCAGTTTCTCAGGACAGGGCGGCTACACCTTC
CASSFSGQGGYTF
>TRBV5-1|few|TRBJ2-7|14|TRBD1
TGCGCCAGCAGCTTCAGACAGGGAGTTTACGAGCAGTACTTC
CASSFRQGVYEQYF
>TRBV5-1|few|TRBJ2-7|14|-
TGCGCCAGCATCCCCGGGCCAGCAGTTGAGGAGCAGTACTTC
CASIPGPAVEEQYF
>TRBV9|few|TRBJ1-2|14|TRBD1
TGTGCCAGCAGCCCCACTCCAGGGGGGAGTGGTTACACCTTC
CASSPTPGGSGYTF
>TRBV6-1|few|TRBJ1-2|14|-
TGTGCCAGCAGCCCAAGCCAGATTAACTATGGCTACACCTTC
CASSPSQINYGYTF
>TRBV18|-|TRBJ2-1|16|TRBD2
TGTGCCAGCTCAGCAACGGGACTAGCGGGGCACAATGAGCAGTTCTTC
CASSATGLAGHNEQFF
>TRBV18|few|TRBJ2-1|14|-
TGTGCCAGTCAAGACACGGCCCCCAGCAATGAGCAGTTCTTC
CASQDTAPSNEQFF
>TRBV20-1|-|TRBJ2-1|14|-
TGCAGTGCTAGAGATCCCACGGCGATGCATGAGCAGTTCTTC
CSARDPTAMHEQFF
>TRBV19|-|TRBJ1-1|13|-
TGTGCCAGTAGTATGATGGCGAACACTGAAGCTTTCTTT
CASSMMANTEAFF
>TRBV2|-|TRBJ2-3|16|-
TGTGCCAGCAGTGAAGCGCGTAGGGGGAGCACAGATACGCAGTATTTT
CASSEARRGSTDTQYF
>TRBV19|-|TRBJ1-2|13|-
TGTGCCAGTAAAATCAAGGGGGGGATCGGCTACACCTTC
CASKIKGGIGYTF
>TRBV18|-|TRBJ2-1|14|-
TGTGCCAGCTCACCACCGTCTGGGAACGGTGAGCAGTTCTTC
CASSPPSGNGEQFF
>TRBV6-1|few|TRBJ2-1|15|TRBD1
TGTGCCAGCAGAAAGGACAGGAGCTCCTACAATGAGCAGTTCTTC
CASRKDRSSYNEQFF
>TRBV7-2|few|TRBJ2-1|14|-
TGTGCCAGCAGCCCTCCGGGGCGAATGGGGGAGCAGTTCTTC
CASSPPGRMGEQFF
>TRBV20-1|few|TRBJ2-1|17|TRBD2
TGCAGTGCTAGGGTGCCGAGACTAGCGGGAGGTTACAATGAGCAGTTCTTC
CSARVPRLAGGYNEQFF
>TRBV7-8|-|TRBJ2-5|17|-
TGTGCCAGCAGCTTAGTTGGATCTCTAGTGTACCAAGAGACCCAGTACTTC
CASSLVGSLVYQETQYF
>TRBV20-1|-|TRBJ1-1|14|TRBD1
TGCAGTGCTGGCGTAGACAGGGGCCGGACTGAAGCTTTCTTT
CSAGVDRGRTEAFF
>TRBV7-9|few|TRBJ2-7|13|-
TGTGCCAGCAGCTCCCTTACGGACCACGAGCAGTACTTC
CASSSLTDHEQYF
>TRBV13|-|TRBJ1-2|15|-
TGTGCCAGCAGCTTAGTGGGAGGGCTAGAAGCTGGCTACACCTTC
CASSLVGGLEAGYTF
>TRBV7-9|-|TRBJ2-3|16|-
TGTGCCAGCAGCCCCCCTAAGGGCCAGGGCACAGATACGCAGTATTTT
CASSPPKGQGTDTQYF
>TRBV12-3/TRBV12-4|few|TRBJ2-5|16|TRBD2
TGTGCCAGCAGCCCTCGCCCGGGACTAGCGGGAGAGACCCAGTACTTC
CASSPRPGLAGETQYF
>TRBV5-1|-|TRBJ2-1|18|TRBD1
TGCGCCAGCAGCTTGGGCTCTTTGCGGACAGGGGTATACAATGAGCAGTTCTTC
CASSLGSLRTGVYNEQFF
>TRBV18|-|TRBJ2-5|19|TRBD1
TGTGCCAGCTCACAACCATGGGACAGGGGGACGGAGCCCCAAGAGACCCAGTACTTC
CASSQPWDRGTEPQETQYF
>TRBV20-1|few|TRBJ2-2|16|TRBD2
TGCAGTGCTAGAGATCGGGAGCGGGAGCACACCGGGGAGCTGTTTTTT
CSARDREREHTGELFF
>TRBV20-1|-|TRBJ2-7|18|TRBD2
TGCAGTGCTCCAGGAAAGGGACTAGCGGGAGAGAGGTCCTACGAGCAGTACTTC
CSAPGKGLAGERSYEQYF
>TRBV10-2|-|TRBJ1-6|15|-
TGCGCCAGCAGTGCAGCGGGGTCGAGAGTATCACCCCTCCACTTT
CASSAAGSRVSPLHF
>TRBV27|-|TRBJ2-1|15|TRBD2
TGTGCCAGCAGTTTAGCGGGAGCTGGCTACAATGAGCAGTTCTTC
CASSLAGAGYNEQFF
>TRBV10-3|few|TRBJ2-1|17|-
TGTGCCATCAGTGAGTGGGCCGTAGGACTCGAACACAATGAGCAGTTCTTC
CAISEWAVGLEHNEQFF
>TRBV19|-|TRBJ1-4|15|-
TGTGCCAGTAGTGTCGGCGACCCTAGGATGGAAAAACTGTTTTTT
CASSVGDPRMEKLFF
>TRBV9|-|TRBJ2-1|15|TRBD2
TGTGCCAATTCTAGCGGGTCGATCTCCTACAATGAGCAGTTCTTC
CANSSGSISYNEQFF
>TRBV11-2|few|TRBJ2-7|17|TRBD1
TGTGCCAGCAGCTTAGGACACCGGGACAGGGACCTCGGCGAGCAGTACTTC
CASSLGHRDRDLGEQYF
>TRBV7-9|-|TRBJ1-2|15|-
TGTGCCAGCAGCTTAGGCGCTGGTCCCCTCTATGGCTACACCTTC
CASSLGAGPLYGYTF
>TRBV30|-|TRBJ2-7|14|TRBD1
TGTGCCTGGAGTGCCTCTGGACAGGCCTACGAGCAGTACTTC
CAWSASGQAYEQYF
>TRBV6-1|few|TRBJ2-2|15|TRBD2
TGTGCCAGCAGTCTAGCGGACTCGAACACCGGGGAGCTGTTTTTT
CASSLADSNTGELFF
>TRBV18|-|TRBJ2-3|14|-
TGTGCCAGCTCACCTTTCCTCAGCACAGATACGCAGTATTTT
CASSPFLSTDTQYF
>TRBV9|-|TRBJ2-5|15|-
TGTGCCAGCAGCGTAGCGGGGAATCTTCAAGAGACCCAGTACTTC
CASSVAGNLQETQYF